There are a few counts of the clone carrying this T cell receptor (beta chain). The sample originates from a study of T cells in localized non-small cell lung cancer. With 5 bases removed from V and 8 bases from J, the gap between germline ends came to 13 bases. The CDR3 consists of 14 residues. The germline CDR1 and CDR2 sequences are ENHRY and SYGVKD. The repertoire was sequenced with immunoSEQ multiplex PCR; TCRdb's copy has only in-frame clones and lacks some. Among more than 15,000 clones, around 84% were seen once, and the ten largest hold around 23%. Material: peripheral blood, obtained before any cancer treatment. The chain carries TRBV10-3 and TRBJ1-6, with a weak D call TRBD1 (6 bases). The sequence derives from a male donor at least 60 years old with stage I lung adenocarcinoma. The CDR3, as DNA: TGTGCCATCAGTCCAACAGGGTTAGATTCACCCCTCCACTTT. It translates to CAISPTGLDSPLHF.